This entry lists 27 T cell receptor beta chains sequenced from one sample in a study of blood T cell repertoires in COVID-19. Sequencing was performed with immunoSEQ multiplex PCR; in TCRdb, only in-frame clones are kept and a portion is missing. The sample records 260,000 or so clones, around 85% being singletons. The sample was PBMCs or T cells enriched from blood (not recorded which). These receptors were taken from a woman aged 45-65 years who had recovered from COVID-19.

CDR3 DNA sequence: TGTGCCAGCAGCTTAGTGTTGGGTCAGACTAGCGGCACAGATACGCAGTATTTT. This gives the protein CASSLVLGQTSGTDTQYF. J is TRBJ2-3 and V is TRBV11-2, with 8 bases identical to TRBD2. The CDR3 consists of 18 residues. Looked up from germline, CDR1 is SGHAT and CDR2 is FQNNGV. Germline trimming cut 1 base from V and 1 base from J; bases unmatched to any gene: 10.

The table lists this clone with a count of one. CDR3 nucleotides: TGTGCCAGCAGTTTTCAAGCTAGCGAGAACACCGGGGAGCTGTTTTTT. Residues: CASSFQASENTGELFF. This chain connects TRBV25-1 to TRBJ2-2; D perhaps matches TRBD2 (6 bases). CDR3 length: 16 amino acids. Looked up from germline, CDR1 is MGHDK and CDR2 is SYGVNS. The V and J ends lost 5 bases and 1 base respectively, with 14 bases between them.

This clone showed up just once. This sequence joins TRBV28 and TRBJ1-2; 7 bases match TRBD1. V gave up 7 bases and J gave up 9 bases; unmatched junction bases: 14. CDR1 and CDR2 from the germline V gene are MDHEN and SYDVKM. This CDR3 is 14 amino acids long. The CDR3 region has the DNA TGTGCCAGCACTAAAAGGGGACAGTTCCGTCGCTACACCTTC. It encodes CASTKRGQFRRYTF.

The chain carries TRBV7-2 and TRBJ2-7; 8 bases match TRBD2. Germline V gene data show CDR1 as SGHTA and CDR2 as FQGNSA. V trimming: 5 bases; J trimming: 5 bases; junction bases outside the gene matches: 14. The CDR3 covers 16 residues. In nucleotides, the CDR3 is TGTGCCAGCAGCCAAAAAGGGACTAGTGTCCGCGACGAGCAGTACTTC. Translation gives CASSQKGTSVRDEQYF.

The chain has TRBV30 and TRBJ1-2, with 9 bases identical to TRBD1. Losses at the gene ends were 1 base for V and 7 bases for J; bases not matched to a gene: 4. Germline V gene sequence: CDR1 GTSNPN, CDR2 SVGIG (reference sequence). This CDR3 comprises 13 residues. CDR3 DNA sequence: TGTGCCTGGAGTGCGGGACAGGGACCTGGCTACACCTTC. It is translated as CAWSAGQGPGYTF.

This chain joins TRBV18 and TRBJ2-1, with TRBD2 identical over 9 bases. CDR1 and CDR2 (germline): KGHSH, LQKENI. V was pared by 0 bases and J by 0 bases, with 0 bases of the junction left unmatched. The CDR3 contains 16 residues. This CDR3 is CASSPPAGGSYNEQFF. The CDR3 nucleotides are TGTGCCAGCTCACCACCAGCGGGAGGCTCCTACAATGAGCAGTTCTTC.

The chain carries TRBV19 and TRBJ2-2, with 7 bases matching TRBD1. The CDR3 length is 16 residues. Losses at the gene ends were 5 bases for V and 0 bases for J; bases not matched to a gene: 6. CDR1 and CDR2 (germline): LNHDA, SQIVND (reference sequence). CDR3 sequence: CASSSRDSANTGELFF. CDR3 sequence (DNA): TGTGCCAGTAGTTCCCGGGACAGTGCGAACACCGGGGAGCTGTTTTTT.

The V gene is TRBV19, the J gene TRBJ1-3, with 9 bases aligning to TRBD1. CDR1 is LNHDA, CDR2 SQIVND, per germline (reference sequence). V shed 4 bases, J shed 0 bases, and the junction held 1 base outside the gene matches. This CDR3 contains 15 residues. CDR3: CASSTTGGSGNTIYF. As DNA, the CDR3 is TGTGCCAGTAGTACGACAGGGGGCTCTGGAAACACCATATATTTT.

CDR3 residues: CASSFGGDNSPLHF. The CDR3 nucleotides read TGTGCCAGCAGTTTCGGCGGGGATAATTCACCCCTCCACTTT. The chain links TRBV6-2 or TRBV6-3 to TRBJ1-6; D is ambiguous. Trimming removed 4 bases at V and 5 bases at J, with 9 bases between. The CDR3 sequence is 14 residues long. Germline CDR1 MNHEY, CDR2 SVGEGT.

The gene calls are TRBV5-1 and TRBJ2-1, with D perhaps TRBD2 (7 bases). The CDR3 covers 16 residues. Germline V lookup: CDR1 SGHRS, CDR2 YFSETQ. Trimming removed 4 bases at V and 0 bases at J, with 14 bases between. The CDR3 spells CASSPSRGASYNEQFF. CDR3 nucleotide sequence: TGCGCCAGCAGCCCATCTCGGGGGGCCTCCTACAATGAGCAGTTCTTC.

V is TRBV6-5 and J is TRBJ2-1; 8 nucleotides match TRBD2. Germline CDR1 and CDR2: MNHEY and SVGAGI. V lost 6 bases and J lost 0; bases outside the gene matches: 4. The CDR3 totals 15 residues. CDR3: CASRGSGSSYNEQFF. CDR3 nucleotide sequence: TGTGCCAGCAGAGGGAGCGGGAGCTCCTACAATGAGCAGTTCTTC.

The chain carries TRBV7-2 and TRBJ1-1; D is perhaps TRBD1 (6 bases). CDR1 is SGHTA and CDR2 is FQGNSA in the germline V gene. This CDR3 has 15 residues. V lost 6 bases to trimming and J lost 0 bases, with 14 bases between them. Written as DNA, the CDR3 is TGTGCCAGCAGACAATACCAGGGGATGAACACTGAAGCTTTCTTT. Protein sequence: CASRQYQGMNTEAFF.

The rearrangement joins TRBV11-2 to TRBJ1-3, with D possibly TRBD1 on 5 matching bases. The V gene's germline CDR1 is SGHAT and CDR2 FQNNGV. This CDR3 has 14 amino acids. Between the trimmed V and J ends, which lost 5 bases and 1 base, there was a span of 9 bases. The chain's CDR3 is CASSPGQSGNTIYF. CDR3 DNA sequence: TGTGCCAGCAGCCCAGGGCAGTCTGGAAACACCATATATTTT.

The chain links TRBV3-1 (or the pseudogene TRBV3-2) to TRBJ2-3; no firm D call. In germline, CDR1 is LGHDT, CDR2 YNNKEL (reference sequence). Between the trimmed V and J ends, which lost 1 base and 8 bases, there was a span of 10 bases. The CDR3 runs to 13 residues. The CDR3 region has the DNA TGTGCCAGCAGCCAAGCCCTACTCGCTACGCAGTATTTT. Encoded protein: CASSQALLATQYF.

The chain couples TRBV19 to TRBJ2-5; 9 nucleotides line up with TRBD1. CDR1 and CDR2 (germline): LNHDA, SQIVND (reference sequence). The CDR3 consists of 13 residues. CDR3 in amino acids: CATWGQGQETQYF. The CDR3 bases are TGTGCTACATGGGGACAGGGACAAGAGACCCAGTACTTC.

CDR3: CASSPYIGQPSNTGELFF. CDR3 in DNA: TGTGCCAGCAGCCCGTACATTGGACAGCCTTCGAACACCGGGGAGCTGTTTTTT. The V gene is TRBV7-9, the J gene TRBJ2-2; D might be TRBD1 (6 bases). Germline V CDR1 and CDR2: SEHNR, FQNEAQ (reference sequence). The CDR3 has 18 amino acids. The ends were cut back, 5 bases at V and 0 bases at J, with 19 bases in the middle.

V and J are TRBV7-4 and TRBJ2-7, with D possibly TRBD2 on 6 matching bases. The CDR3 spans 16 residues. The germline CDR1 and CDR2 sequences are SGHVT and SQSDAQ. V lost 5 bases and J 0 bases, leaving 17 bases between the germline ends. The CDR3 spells CASSPRGTESSYEQYF. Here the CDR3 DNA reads TGTGCCAGCAGCCCTCGGGGGACCGAGAGCTCCTACGAGCAGTACTTC.

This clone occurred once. The CDR3 reads CAHRKGQNYEQYF. The DNA for the CDR3 is TGTGCCCACAGGAAGGGACAGAATTACGAGCAGTACTTC. The rearrangement uses TRBV28 and TRBJ2-7; 7 bases match TRBD1. Looked up from germline, CDR1 is MDHEN and CDR2 is SYDVKM. The CDR3 runs 13 residues. Trimming cost V 11 bases and J 4 bases; bases outside gene matches: 11.

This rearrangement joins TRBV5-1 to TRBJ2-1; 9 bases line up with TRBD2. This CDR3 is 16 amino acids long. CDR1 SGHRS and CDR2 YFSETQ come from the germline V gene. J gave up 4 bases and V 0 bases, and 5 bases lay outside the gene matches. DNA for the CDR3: TGCGCCAGCAGCTTGGTACTAGCGGGCGGATACAATGAGCAGTTCTTC. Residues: CASSLVLAGGYNEQFF.

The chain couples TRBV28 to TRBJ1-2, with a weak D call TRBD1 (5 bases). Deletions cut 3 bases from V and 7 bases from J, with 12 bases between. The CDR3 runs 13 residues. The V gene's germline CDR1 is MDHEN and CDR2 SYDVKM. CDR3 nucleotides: TGTGCCAGCAGTTTTCTACAGGTCGCTGGCTACACCTTC. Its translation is CASSFLQVAGYTF.

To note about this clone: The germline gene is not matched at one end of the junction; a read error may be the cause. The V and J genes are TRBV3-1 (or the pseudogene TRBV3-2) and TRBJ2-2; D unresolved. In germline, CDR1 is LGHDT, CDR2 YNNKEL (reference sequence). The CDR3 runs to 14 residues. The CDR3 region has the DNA TGTGCCAGCAGCCAAGGGGTCAACAGCGGGGAGCTGTTTTTT. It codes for CASSQGVNSGELFF.

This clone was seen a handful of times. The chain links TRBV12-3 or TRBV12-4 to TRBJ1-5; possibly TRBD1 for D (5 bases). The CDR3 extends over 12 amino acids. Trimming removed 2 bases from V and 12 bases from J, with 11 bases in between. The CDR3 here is CASSLTRTLQHF. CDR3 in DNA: TGTGCCAGCAGTTTAACCCGGACACTCCAGCATTTT.

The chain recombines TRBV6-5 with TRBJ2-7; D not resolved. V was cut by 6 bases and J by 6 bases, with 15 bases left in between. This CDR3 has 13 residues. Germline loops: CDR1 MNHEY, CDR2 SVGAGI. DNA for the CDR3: TGTGCCAGCAGCCTAGTGTTAGGCGGCGAGCAGTACTTC. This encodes CASSLVLGGEQYF.

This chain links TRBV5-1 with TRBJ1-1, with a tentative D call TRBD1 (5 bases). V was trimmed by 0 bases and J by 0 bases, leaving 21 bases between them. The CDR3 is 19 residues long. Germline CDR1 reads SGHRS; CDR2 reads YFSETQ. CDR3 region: CASSLVGALTNSMNTEAFF. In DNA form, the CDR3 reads TGCGCCAGCAGCTTGGTAGGGGCGCTTACTAATTCAATGAACACTGAAGCTTTCTTT.

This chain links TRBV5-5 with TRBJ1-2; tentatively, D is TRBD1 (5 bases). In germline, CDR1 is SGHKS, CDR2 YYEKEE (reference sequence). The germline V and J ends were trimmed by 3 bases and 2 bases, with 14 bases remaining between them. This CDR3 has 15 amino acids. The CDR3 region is CASSSRGEGNYGYTF. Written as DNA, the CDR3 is TGTGCCAGCAGCTCTCGCGGGGAGGGGAACTATGGCTACACCTTC. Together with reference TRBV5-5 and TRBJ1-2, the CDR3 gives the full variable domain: DAGVTQSPTHLIKTRGQQVTLRCSPISGHKSVSWYQQVLGQGPQFIFQYYEKEERGRGNFPDRFSARQFPNYSSELNVNALLLGDSALYLCASSSRGEGNYGYTFGSGTRLTVV.

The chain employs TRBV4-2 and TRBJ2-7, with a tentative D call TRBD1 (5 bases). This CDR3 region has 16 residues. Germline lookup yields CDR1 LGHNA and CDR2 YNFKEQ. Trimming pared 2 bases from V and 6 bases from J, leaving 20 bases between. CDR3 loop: CASSQQGMQGWAEQYF. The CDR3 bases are TGTGCCAGCAGCCAACAAGGTATGCAGGGATGGGCCGAGCAGTACTTC.

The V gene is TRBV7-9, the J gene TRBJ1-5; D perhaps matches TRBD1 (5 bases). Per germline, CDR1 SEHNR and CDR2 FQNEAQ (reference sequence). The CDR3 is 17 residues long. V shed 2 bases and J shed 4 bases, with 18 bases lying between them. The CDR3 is CASSLFGGRGGNQPQHF. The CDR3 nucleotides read TGTGCCAGCAGCTTATTCGGAGGGAGGGGTGGAAATCAGCCCCAGCATTTT.